This T cell receptor beta chain comes out of a study of T cell repertoires in cytomegalovirus infection. Study summary: CMV infection plus the matching HLA type was flagged by public TCR beta signatures.

TCRdb called the reads again in MiXCR, with one record for every CDR3 protein. The repertoire has 100,000 to 150,000 distinct CDR3 sequences, 7% to 9.5% of them found once; the top ten carry around 10%. Notes on the study in general: CMV-specific TCR beta clonotypes restricted by HLA-C dominated the ex vivo response.

With 7 bases removed from V and 4 bases from J, the gap between germline ends came to 14 bases. CDR3 length: 14 residues. Looked up from germline, CDR1 is SNHLY and CDR2 is FYNNEI. Points on this clonotype: What it binds is not known.

The source of this sequence is a human donor in good health (CMV status not recorded). Some clones in this sample may be carry-over from other donors' samples. The chain links TRBV2 to TRBJ1-5; tentatively, D is TRBD1 (6 bases). Sequenced sample: PBMCs. CDR3 residues: CASTLRQENQPQHF. The DNA of the CDR3 is TGTGCCAGCACTCTTCGACAGGAAAATCAGCCCCAGCATTTT.